This TCR beta chain was captured by sequencing in a study of STAT5B mutations in CD4+ large granular lymphocyte leukemia. Points from the study as a whole: Data were not HLA-matched across samples.

In germline, CDR1 is SGHRS, CDR2 YFSETQ. V trimming: 3 bases; J trimming: 3 bases; junction bases outside the gene matches: 10. This CDR3 is built from 16 residues. Concerning this clone itself: Its antigen is as yet unknown.

Original processing methods: Productive clonotypes were detectable down to 2.59 x 10-5 frequency. Measured with immunoSEQ multiplex PCR; TCRdb has only the in-frame clones, and not every one. Clone size and the V and J calls come from that table; the DNA yielded D and trimming. The sample holds 32,000 or so clones; approximately 80% are singletons and the top ten take 4.4%. This TCR derives from a human donor in good health. The chain couples TRBV5-1 to TRBJ2-3; 7 bases align to TRBD1. Sequencing was carried out using CD4+ T cells from blood buffy coats. The CDR3 region has the DNA TGCGCCAGCAGCTCTGGACAGGTTTCGGGAACAGATACGCAGTATTTT. As protein: CASSSGQVSGTDTQYF.